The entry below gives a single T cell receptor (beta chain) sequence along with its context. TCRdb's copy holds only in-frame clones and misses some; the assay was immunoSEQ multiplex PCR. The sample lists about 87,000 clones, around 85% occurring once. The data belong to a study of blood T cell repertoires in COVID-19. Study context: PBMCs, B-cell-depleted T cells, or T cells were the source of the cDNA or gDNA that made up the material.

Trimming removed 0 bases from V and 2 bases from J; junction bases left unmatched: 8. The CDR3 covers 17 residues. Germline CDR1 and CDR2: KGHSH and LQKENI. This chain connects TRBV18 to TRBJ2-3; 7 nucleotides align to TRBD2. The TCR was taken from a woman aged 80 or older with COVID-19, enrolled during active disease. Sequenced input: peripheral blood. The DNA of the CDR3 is TGTGCCAGCTCACCACCCCAGAGCGGGACTAACACAGATACGCAGTATTTT. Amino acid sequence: CASSPPQSGTNTDTQYF.